Shown below are 25 T cell receptor beta chains from a single sample sequenced in a study of T cells in Graves' hyperthyroidism and ophthalmopathy. TCR beta CDR3 regions were amplified from RNA. Carried out on the TCR CDR3, a first-round RT-PCR used the HTBI primer set. TCRdb itself ran the multiplex PCR reads through MiXCR, one entry per CDR3 protein. The sample records about 700,000 distinct CDR3 sequences, roughly 15% being singletons. The material sequenced was blood. The receptors were sampled from a woman younger than 30 with Graves' hyperthyroidism.

In its sample, this clonotype was seen many times. The V call is TRBV6-5, the J call TRBJ2-7, with D possibly matching TRBD1 (6 bases). This CDR3 region has 14 residues. V lost 6 bases and J 2 bases, leaving 14 bases between the germline ends. Germline V lookup: CDR1 MNHEY, CDR2 SVGAGI. The CDR3 DNA follows: TGTGCCAGCAGACCACAGGGTAGAGCCTACGAGCAGTACTTC. The encoded protein is CASRPQGRAYEQYF.

A few counts support this clonotype. The chain links TRBV4-2 to TRBJ2-7; 10 nucleotides align to TRBD2. J lost 2 bases, V lost 2 bases, and 18 bases had no gene match. The CDR3 is 20 amino acids. CDR1 and CDR2 (germline): LGHNA, YNFKEQ. Written as DNA, the CDR3 is TGTGCCAGCAGCCAACCTCTTGGGGCTAGCGGGAGAGAAGGGACCTACGAGCAGTACTTC. This codes for CASSQPLGASGREGTYEQYF.

This clonotype was recorded a few times. The V and J genes are TRBV28 and TRBJ2-7; TRBD1 aligns across 10 bases. CDR1 is MDHEN, CDR2 SYDVKM, per germline. The V and J ends lost 4 bases and 3 bases, in that order; junction bases with no gene match: 6. The CDR3 is 15 amino acids. CDR3 nucleotides: TGTGCCAGCAGTTCCACCGGGACAGGGGTCTACGAGCAGTACTTC. Protein: CASSSTGTGVYEQYF.

This clonotype was detected only a few times. This rearrangement joins TRBV19 to TRBJ2-7, with D possibly matching TRBD1 (7 bases). The V end lost 6 bases, the J end lost 1 base, and 19 bases lay between the germline ends. Germline CDR1 is LNHDA and CDR2 is SQIVND (reference sequence). This CDR3 spans 16 amino acids. The CDR3 region is CASSILRQGGSYEQYF. The CDR3 coding sequence is TGTGCCAGTAGCATTTTAAGGCAGGGGGGTTCCTACGAGCAGTACTTC.

This clonotype was detected ten times or more. The chain uses TRBV28 and TRBJ2-7, with 8 bases lining up with TRBD1. CDR3 length: 15 amino acids. The germline CDR1 and CDR2 sequences are MDHEN and SYDVKM. Unmatched junction bases numbered 13, after V lost 6 bases and J lost 6 bases. The CDR3 here is CASSRDRGGRGEQYF. CDR3 nucleotide sequence: TGTGCCAGCAGCCGTGACAGGGGCGGACGTGGCGAGCAGTACTTC. Combining the CDR3 with reference TRBV28 and TRBJ2-7 gives the whole variable domain DVKVTQSSRYLVKRTGEKVFLECVQDMDHENMFWYRQDPGLGLRLIYFSYDVKMKEKGDIPEGYSVSREKKERFSLILESASTNQTSMYLCASSRDRGGRGEQYFGPGTRLTVT.

The chain combines TRBV28 with TRBJ2-7; 8 bases agree with TRBD2. Losses at the gene ends were 5 bases for V and 4 bases for J; bases not matched to a gene: 7. The CDR3 runs 14 residues. Germline V gene lookup returns CDR1 MDHEN and CDR2 SYDVKM. The CDR3 is CASSQSGSQYEQYF. Here the CDR3 DNA reads TGTGCCAGCAGTCAGAGCGGGAGTCAGTACGAGCAGTACTTC.

This clonotype was seen more than once but under ten times. As DNA, the CDR3 is TGCGCCAGCAGTTCGCAGGGACATAATTCACCCCTCCACTTT. Protein product: CASSSQGHNSPLHF. The chain carries TRBV10-2 and TRBJ1-6; D might be TRBD1 (5 bases). This CDR3 spans 14 amino acids. Germline loops: CDR1 WSHSY, CDR2 SAAADI. V lost 5 bases to trimming and J lost 5 bases, with 10 bases between them.

This clonotype was found many times. The chain is built from TRBV11-1 and TRBJ2-1; tentatively, D is TRBD2 (5 bases). Per the germline V gene, CDR1 is SGHAT and CDR2 is FQDESV (reference sequence). V was pared by 0 bases and J by 10 bases, with 19 bases between. CDR3 length equals 16 residues. The CDR3 sequence: CASSLARTGRWTEQFF. Here the CDR3 DNA reads TGTGCCAGCAGCTTAGCGAGGACGGGAAGATGGACGGAGCAGTTCTTC.

In this sample, this clonotype turned up a few times. The genes are TRBV4-2 and TRBJ1-2; perhaps TRBD1 as D (5 bases). The CDR3 has 12 amino acids. The germline V and J ends were trimmed by 11 bases and 4 bases, with 14 bases remaining between them. From germline, CDR1 is LGHNA and CDR2 YNFKEQ. CDR3 in amino acids: CAYGWGSYGYTF. The CDR3 region has the DNA TGTGCCTACGGTTGGGGCAGCTATGGCTACACCTTC.

This sequence joins TRBV5-1 and TRBJ2-1; 9 bases match TRBD2. The germline V gene has CDR1 SGHRS and CDR2 YFSETQ. Trimming took 1 base from V and 0 from J; bases not matched to a gene: 23. The CDR3 totals 23 residues. CDR3 coding DNA: TGCGCCAGCAGCTTGAGTGCCATCATGATGCGGGAGGGCAACTACTTCTCCTACAATGAGCAGTTCTTC. Its translation is CASSLSAIMMREGNYFSYNEQFF.

V usage is TRBV6-1 and J usage is TRBJ1-1; possibly TRBD1 for D (5 bases). The CDR3 spans 13 residues. Germline values: CDR1 MNHNS, CDR2 SASEGT. Trimming cost V 0 bases and J 10 bases, with 12 bases left between them. CDR3 sequence (DNA): TGTGCCAGCAGTGAAGCGGCAGGGTGGAGAGCTTTCTTT. This codes for CASSEAAGWRAFF.

CDR3 bases: TGCAGCGTTCAGGGACAGGGAAGCTCCTACGAGCAGTACTTC. The encoded protein is CSVQGQGSSYEQYF. This rearrangement joins TRBV29-1 to TRBJ2-7; 9 positions match TRBD1. Germline V gene sequence: CDR1 SQVTM, CDR2 ANQGSEA. This CDR3 spans 14 amino acids. V lost 5 bases to trimming and J lost 0 bases; unmatched junction nucleotides: 5.

This clonotype was seen many times. This rearrangement joins TRBV11-2 to TRBJ2-5; 8 bases line up with TRBD2. Germline V gene lookup returns CDR1 SGHAT and CDR2 FQNNGV. The J segment lost 4 bases and the V segment lost 1 base, leaving 5 bases of the junction unmatched. The length of the CDR3 is 15 residues. CDR3 DNA sequence: TGTGCCAGCAGCTTAGTTCCAGCGGGAGTAGAGACCCAGTACTTC. Translation: CASSLVPAGVETQYF. The full variable domain, its missing parts supplied by reference TRBV11-2 and TRBJ2-5, is EAGVAQSPRYKIIEKRQSVAFWCNPISGHATLYWYQQILGQGPKLLIQFQNNGVVDDSQLPKDRFSAERLKGVDSTLKIQPAKLEDSAVYLCASSLVPAGVETQYFGPGTRLLVL.

The chain is built from TRBV3-1 and TRBJ2-1, with TRBD2 matching 7 bases. Trimming removed 8 bases from V and 8 bases from J; junction bases left unmatched: 12. The CDR3 sequence is 14 residues long. CDR1 and CDR2 from the germline V gene are LGHDT and YNNKEL (reference sequence). The CDR3 reads CASELRGGGDEQFF. The CDR3 nucleotides are TGTGCCAGCGAGTTACGCGGCGGGGGTGATGAGCAGTTCTTC.

This clonotype showed up many times. J is TRBJ2-7 and V is TRBV20-1; the match to TRBD2 covers 9 bases. V lost 4 bases to trimming and J lost 2 bases; unmatched junction nucleotides: 6. The V gene's germline CDR1 is DFQATT and CDR2 SNEGSKA (reference sequence). The CDR3 has 14 residues. As DNA, the CDR3 is TGCAGTGCTAACCTAGCGGGGCAAACCTACGAGCAGTACTTC. This translates into CSANLAGQTYEQYF.

This clonotype appeared many times. J is TRBJ1-2 and V is TRBV2; D may be TRBD1 (6 bases). V dropped 8 bases and J dropped 7 bases, with 14 bases sitting between them. CDR1 is SNHLY and CDR2 is FYNNEI in the germline V gene. The CDR3 is 12 residues long. CDR3 loop: CASWKGDGGYTF. CDR3 nucleotide sequence: TGTGCCAGCTGGAAGGGGGATGGTGGCTACACCTTC.

This clonotype showed up just a few times. CDR3 bases: TGTGCCAGCAGTTACTCGACGTTGGATACGCAGTATTTT. It specifies CASSYSTLDTQYF. The chain has TRBV6-2 or TRBV6-3 and TRBJ2-3; D uncertain. Germline assignment: CDR1 MNHEY and CDR2 SVGEGT. The CDR3 is 13 amino acids. Between the trimmed V and J ends, which lost 0 bases and 6 bases, there was a span of 7 bases.

This clonotype was seen repeatedly, ten times or more. V gene TRBV20-1 combines with J gene TRBJ2-1, with 14 bases that match TRBD2. Germline CDR1 reads DFQATT; CDR2 reads SNEGSKA (reference sequence). This CDR3 has 19 amino acids. After removal of 0 bases from V and 1 base from J, the junction contained 8 bases not matched to a gene. In nucleotides, the CDR3 is TGCAGTGCTAGAGACCTGACTAGCGGGAGGGCCAAATCCTACAATGAGCAGTTCTTC. Protein: CSARDLTSGRAKSYNEQFF.

This clonotype turned up a few times. The chain couples TRBV6-1 to TRBJ2-7; 8 nucleotides agree with TRBD2. Germline trimming cut 5 bases from V and 3 bases from J; bases unmatched to any gene: 3. Germline loops: CDR1 MNHNS, CDR2 SASEGT. CDR3 size: 13 residues. This CDR3 is CASSWGLVYEQYF. CDR3 nucleotide sequence: TGTGCCAGCAGTTGGGGACTAGTCTACGAGCAGTACTTC.

As to this clonotype: Possible read error: a much larger clone is one base away. CDR3 DNA sequence: TGTGCCTGCCGCCAGGGACCGCTGAGTGGGGAGCTGTTTTTT. This encodes CACRQGPLSGELFF. V is TRBV30 and J is TRBJ2-2; D may match TRBD1 or TRBD2 (5 bases each). Deletions cut 6 bases from V and 8 bases from J, with 19 bases between. CDR3 size: 14 residues. CDR1 GTSNPN and CDR2 SVGIG come from the germline V gene (reference sequence).

This clonotype was detected many times. The chain combines TRBV18 with TRBJ1-2, with TRBD1 matching 7 bases. With 4 bases clipped from V and 7 bases from J, the junction kept 15 bases outside the gene matches. Germline CDR1 KGHSH, CDR2 LQKENI. The CDR3 contains 16 residues. The CDR3 loop reads CASSLEFDGQVGGYTF. CDR3 in DNA: TGTGCCAGCTCACTGGAATTCGACGGACAGGTCGGTGGCTACACCTTC.

J is TRBJ2-1 and V is TRBV3-1; D remains ambiguous. The CDR3 sequence is 14 residues long. V was cut by 3 bases and J by 2 bases, with 8 bases left in between. Germline V gene lookup returns CDR1 LGHDT and CDR2 YNNKEL (reference sequence). The CDR3 protein is CASSHTRAYNEQFF. In nucleotides, the CDR3 is TGTGCCAGCAGCCATACTCGCGCCTACAATGAGCAGTTCTTC.

At least ten counts were recorded for this clonotype. The chain combines TRBV6-1 with TRBJ1-4; TRBD1 matches 10 bases. The CDR3 length is 15 residues. Losses at the gene ends were 6 bases for V and 10 bases for J; bases not matched to a gene: 11. Looked up from germline, CDR1 is MNHNS and CDR2 is SASEGT. The CDR3: CASSEPGQGRGKLFF. The CDR3 coding sequence is TGTGCCAGCAGCGAACCGGGACAGGGGAGAGGAAAACTGTTTTTT.

This clonotype was detected many times. The chain combines TRBV3-1 with TRBJ2-2; 13 nucleotides align to TRBD2. This CDR3 has 16 amino acids. Germline lookup yields CDR1 LGHDT and CDR2 YNNKEL (reference sequence). Trimming cost V 8 bases and J 1 base; bases outside gene matches: 4. This CDR3 is CASGGLAGLNTGELFF. Here the CDR3 DNA reads TGTGCCAGCGGGGGACTAGCGGGACTGAACACCGGGGAGCTGTTTTTT.

This clonotype was counted a few times. This chain uses TRBV7-2 with TRBJ2-5, with 9 bases aligning to TRBD2. The V gene's germline CDR1 is SGHTA and CDR2 FQGNSA. This CDR3 comprises 17 residues. Trimming cost V 1 base and J 4 bases; bases outside gene matches: 10. The CDR3 region has the DNA TGTGCCAGCAGCTTAGGTAACCTAGCGGGATTGAGAGAGACCCAGTACTTC. This encodes CASSLGNLAGLRETQYF.